This is a list of T cell receptor beta chains from one sample in a study of beta chain features in type 1 diabetes. Generated by immunoSEQ multiplex PCR, the TCRdb table keeps only in-frame clones and is missing some. The sample includes 15,000 to 17,000 clones, 55% to 70% of them seen just once. The specimen sequenced was Tregs from blood. The receptors were gathered from a young man with type 1 diabetes. The CDR3 runs from the conserved cysteine through the conserved F or W. Each record gives: D gene, V gene, J gene, clone size, CDR3 DNA, CDR3 protein. The D gene is left open where the match is weak. Clone sizes are given selectively: once, few, many, or a class where the clone is expanded.

-	TRBV6-5	TRBJ1-2	-	TGTGCCAGCAGCCGCCGGGGATTCGGCTATGGCTACACCTTC	CASSRRGFGYGYTF
-	TRBV5-1	TRBJ2-3	-	TGCGCCAGCAGCTTAAACAGACGGTCAGATACGCAGTATTTT	CASSLNRRSDTQYF
TRBD1	TRBV5-1	TRBJ2-7	-	TGCGCCAAGAACATCGGGACAGCATACTACGAGCAGTACTTC	CAKNIGTAYYEQYF
TRBD2	TRBV5-1	TRBJ2-3	few	TGCGCCACCCGGGGTGAAACTAGCGGGAGGATAGATACGCAGTATTTT	CATRGETSGRIDTQYF
-	TRBV29-1	TRBJ1-1	-	TGCAGCGTTGCCCCGACTATGAACACTGAAGCTTTCTTT	CSVAPTMNTEAFF
-	TRBV28	TRBJ2-5	-	TGTGCCAGCAGTCCTAGAGAGACCCAGTACTTC	CASSPRETQYF
TRBD2	TRBV19	TRBJ2-3	-	TGTGCCAGTAGTATAGAAACCGGGAGGACGCTTGTTACGCAGTATTTT	CASSIETGRTLVTQYF
TRBD2	TRBV5-1	TRBJ2-1	-	TGCGCCAGCAGGACTAGCGGGAGGCTTGAGCAGTTCTTC	CASRTSGRLEQFF
-	TRBV27	TRBJ1-1	few	TGTGCCAGCAGTTTAGTAGCAGATTCGAACACTGAAGCTTTCTTT	CASSLVADSNTEAFF
TRBD1	TRBV5-1	TRBJ2-7	-	TGCGCCAGCAGCTCGGGGACAGGGTCTTCCTACGAGCAGTACTTC	CASSSGTGSSYEQYF
-	TRBV19	TRBJ1-1	-	TGTGCCAGTACTAATTTGAACACTGAAGCTTTCTTT	CASTNLNTEAFF
-	TRBV5-4	TRBJ1-1	-	TGTGCCAGCAGCTTTGACAGGATGAACACTGAAGCTTTCTTT	CASSFDRMNTEAFF
TRBD1	TRBV19	TRBJ2-3	-	TGTGCCAGTAGGGACAGGGGCACAGATACGCAGTATTTT	CASRDRGTDTQYF
TRBD2	TRBV19	TRBJ2-7	-	TGTGCCAGTAGTCGGGGGGGCACCTACGAGCAGTACTTC	CASSRGGTYEQYF
-	TRBV14	TRBJ1-2	-	TGTGCCAGCAGCCAAGCGCAGGGATTTGGCTACACCTTC	CASSQAQGFGYTF
-	TRBV25-1	TRBJ2-2	-	TGTGCCAGCAGGGGGCCGGCCGGGGAGCTGTTTTTT	CASRGPAGELFF
-	TRBV10-3	TRBJ1-1	-	TGTGCCATCAGGGCCAACACTGAAGCTTTCTTT	CAIRANTEAFF
TRBD2	TRBV5-1	TRBJ2-2	once	TGCGCCAGCAGCTTGGCGGGACTAGCGGAGCGTGTGGGGCTGTTTTTT	CASSLAGLAERVGLFF
TRBD1	TRBV5-6	TRBJ1-1	-	TGTGCCAGCAGCTTGGGGGGACAGGGGTTGTACACTGAAGCTTTCTTT	CASSLGGQGLYTEAFF
TRBD2	TRBV19	TRBJ2-3	-	TGTGCCAGTAGGGGACTAGCGTCAAGCACAGATACGCAGTATTTT	CASRGLASSTDTQYF
TRBD1	TRBV5-4	TRBJ2-2	-	TGTGCCAGCAGCTTACAGGGGCCCACCGGGGAGCTGTTTTTT	CASSLQGPTGELFF
TRBD2	TRBV25-1	TRBJ2-5	-	TGTGCCAGCGCGCTCGCTGGGAGGGAGGAGACCCAGTACTTC	CASALAGREETQYF
TRBD2	TRBV11-2	TRBJ2-5	-	TGTGCCAGCAGCTTAAGTCGGAGCGGGGGGACCCAGTACTTC	CASSLSRSGGTQYF
-	TRBV7-2	TRBJ2-5	-	TGTGCCAGCAGCTTAAAGGGAGAACAGGGTTCCGAGACCCAGTACTTC	CASSLKGEQGSETQYF
TRBD1	TRBV7-6	TRBJ1-4	-	TGTGCCAGCAGCTCCGGGGACAGGGGAGAGTCGGCTAATGAAAAACTGTTTTTT	CASSSGDRGESANEKLFF
-	TRBV2	TRBJ2-7	-	TGTGCCAGCAGTCTGGGGGGAGTTGAACCTGTCCACGAGCAGTACTTC	CASSLGGVEPVHEQYF
TRBD2	TRBV6-1	TRBJ2-3	-	TGTGCCAGCAGTGGGTTGTCTAGCGGGGGGAGCGATACGCAGTATTTT	CASSGLSSGGSDTQYF
-	TRBV23-1	TRBJ1-2	-	TGCGCCAGCAGTCAGGCGGGGACCGAGTATAGGTATGGCTACACCTTC	CASSQAGTEYRYGYTF
TRBD1	TRBV5-1	TRBJ2-7	once	TGCGCCAGCAGCGGAGGGACAGGGACCTCCTACGAGCAGTACTTC	CASSGGTGTSYEQYF
-	TRBV6-1	TRBJ2-1	-	TGTGCCAGCAGTGAACTGCCTAGGTCCTACAATGAGCAGTTCTTC	CASSELPRSYNEQFF
TRBD1	TRBV10-3	TRBJ1-2	-	TGTGCCATCAGTACTCCGACAGGGGACGGCTATGGCTACACCTTC	CAISTPTGDGYGYTF
-	TRBV25-1	TRBJ2-7	-	TGTGCCAGCAGTGAATATGGGCAGGGCAAGTACGAGCAGTACTTC	CASSEYGQGKYEQYF
-	TRBV30	TRBJ1-1	-	TGTGCCTGGAGTAATTCAATGAACACTGAAGCTTTCTTT	CAWSNSMNTEAFF
TRBD1	TRBV10-3	TRBJ1-1	few	TGTGCCATCAACCCGGGGACAGGGGGCTCTAATACTGAAGCTTTCTTT	CAINPGTGGSNTEAFF
TRBD2	TRBV30	TRBJ2-1	-	TGTGCCCGTCAGCTAGCGGGGGGGCACAATGAGCAGTTCTTC	CARQLAGGHNEQFF
-	TRBV10-3	TRBJ1-1	few	TGTGCCGTTCAGGGCTCTATGAACACTGAAGCTTTCTTT	CAVQGSMNTEAFF
TRBD1	TRBV2	TRBJ2-3	few	TGTGCCAGCAAACGGGACAGCAGCACAGATACGCAGTATTTT	CASKRDSSTDTQYF
-	TRBV6-1	TRBJ1-2	-	TGTGCCAGCAGCCCCGCAGGGATTAATGGCTACACCTTC	CASSPAGINGYTF
-	TRBV6-1	TRBJ1-4	-	TGTGCCAGCAGTCCTACACACTCGGGTAATGAAAAACTGTTTTTT	CASSPTHSGNEKLFF
-	TRBV7-9	TRBJ2-5	-	TGTGCCAGCAGCTTAAGCAGGGGGACTCAAGAGACCCAGTACTTC	CASSLSRGTQETQYF
-	TRBV6-1	TRBJ2-5	-	TGTGCCAGCAGTGGACTAGATCAAGAGACCCAGTACTTC	CASSGLDQETQYF
TRBD1	TRBV11-2	TRBJ1-5	-	TGTGCCAGCAGCCTGGACAGGCGTCAGCCCCAGCATTTT	CASSLDRRQPQHF
-	TRBV6-6	TRBJ1-1	-	TGTGCCAGCACCGAAGGGGGCACTGAAGCTTTCTTT	CASTEGGTEAFF
-	TRBV9	TRBJ1-4	-	TGTGCCAGCAGCCCGTGGTTAGGGGATCCAACTAATGAAAAACTGTTTTTT	CASSPWLGDPTNEKLFF
TRBD1	TRBV10-3	TRBJ1-1	few	TGTGCCATCAGGCGGGACAGGGAGAACACTGAAGCTTTCTTT	CAIRRDRENTEAFF
-	TRBV6-5	TRBJ1-1	-	TGTGCCAGCAGTTACTCAGCTTTAATAGACACTGAAGCTTTCTTT	CASSYSALIDTEAFF
TRBD1	TRBV2	TRBJ2-1	-	TGTGCCAGCAAAAACGACAGGGGTACTGAGCAGTTCTTC	CASKNDRGTEQFF
TRBD2	TRBV30	TRBJ2-5	few	TGTGCCTGGAGTGGCCCGGGGGGACGGGAGACCCAGTACTTC	CAWSGPGGRETQYF
-	TRBV5-1	TRBJ2-1	-	TGCGCCAGCAGCCGCGAGGGGGGGGACTACAATGAGCAGTTCTTC	CASSREGGDYNEQFF
TRBD2	TRBV27	TRBJ2-7	-	TGTGCCAGCAGGGGACTAGCGGGAGTCAACGAGCAGTACTTC	CASRGLAGVNEQYF
-	TRBV6-5	TRBJ2-1	-	TGTGCCAGCAGTTACTCGACTAGGGGGCATAATGAGCAGTTCTTC	CASSYSTRGHNEQFF
TRBD2	TRBV4-2	TRBJ2-5	-	TGTGCCAGCAGCCTATCCCGGGGGACTAGCAAATACCAAGAGACCCAGTACTTC	CASSLSRGTSKYQETQYF
TRBD1	TRBV29-1	TRBJ1-1	-	TGCAGCTCGACAGGGGGTATGAACACTGAAGCTTTCTTT	CSSTGGMNTEAFF
TRBD1	TRBV5-1	TRBJ2-5	-	TGCGCCAGCAGCTCCTGGACAGGACAAGAGACCCAGTACTTC	CASSSWTGQETQYF
TRBD1	TRBV5-1	TRBJ1-1	-	TGCGCCAGCAGCCTACGGACAGGGATGGGCACTGAAGCTTTCTTT	CASSLRTGMGTEAFF